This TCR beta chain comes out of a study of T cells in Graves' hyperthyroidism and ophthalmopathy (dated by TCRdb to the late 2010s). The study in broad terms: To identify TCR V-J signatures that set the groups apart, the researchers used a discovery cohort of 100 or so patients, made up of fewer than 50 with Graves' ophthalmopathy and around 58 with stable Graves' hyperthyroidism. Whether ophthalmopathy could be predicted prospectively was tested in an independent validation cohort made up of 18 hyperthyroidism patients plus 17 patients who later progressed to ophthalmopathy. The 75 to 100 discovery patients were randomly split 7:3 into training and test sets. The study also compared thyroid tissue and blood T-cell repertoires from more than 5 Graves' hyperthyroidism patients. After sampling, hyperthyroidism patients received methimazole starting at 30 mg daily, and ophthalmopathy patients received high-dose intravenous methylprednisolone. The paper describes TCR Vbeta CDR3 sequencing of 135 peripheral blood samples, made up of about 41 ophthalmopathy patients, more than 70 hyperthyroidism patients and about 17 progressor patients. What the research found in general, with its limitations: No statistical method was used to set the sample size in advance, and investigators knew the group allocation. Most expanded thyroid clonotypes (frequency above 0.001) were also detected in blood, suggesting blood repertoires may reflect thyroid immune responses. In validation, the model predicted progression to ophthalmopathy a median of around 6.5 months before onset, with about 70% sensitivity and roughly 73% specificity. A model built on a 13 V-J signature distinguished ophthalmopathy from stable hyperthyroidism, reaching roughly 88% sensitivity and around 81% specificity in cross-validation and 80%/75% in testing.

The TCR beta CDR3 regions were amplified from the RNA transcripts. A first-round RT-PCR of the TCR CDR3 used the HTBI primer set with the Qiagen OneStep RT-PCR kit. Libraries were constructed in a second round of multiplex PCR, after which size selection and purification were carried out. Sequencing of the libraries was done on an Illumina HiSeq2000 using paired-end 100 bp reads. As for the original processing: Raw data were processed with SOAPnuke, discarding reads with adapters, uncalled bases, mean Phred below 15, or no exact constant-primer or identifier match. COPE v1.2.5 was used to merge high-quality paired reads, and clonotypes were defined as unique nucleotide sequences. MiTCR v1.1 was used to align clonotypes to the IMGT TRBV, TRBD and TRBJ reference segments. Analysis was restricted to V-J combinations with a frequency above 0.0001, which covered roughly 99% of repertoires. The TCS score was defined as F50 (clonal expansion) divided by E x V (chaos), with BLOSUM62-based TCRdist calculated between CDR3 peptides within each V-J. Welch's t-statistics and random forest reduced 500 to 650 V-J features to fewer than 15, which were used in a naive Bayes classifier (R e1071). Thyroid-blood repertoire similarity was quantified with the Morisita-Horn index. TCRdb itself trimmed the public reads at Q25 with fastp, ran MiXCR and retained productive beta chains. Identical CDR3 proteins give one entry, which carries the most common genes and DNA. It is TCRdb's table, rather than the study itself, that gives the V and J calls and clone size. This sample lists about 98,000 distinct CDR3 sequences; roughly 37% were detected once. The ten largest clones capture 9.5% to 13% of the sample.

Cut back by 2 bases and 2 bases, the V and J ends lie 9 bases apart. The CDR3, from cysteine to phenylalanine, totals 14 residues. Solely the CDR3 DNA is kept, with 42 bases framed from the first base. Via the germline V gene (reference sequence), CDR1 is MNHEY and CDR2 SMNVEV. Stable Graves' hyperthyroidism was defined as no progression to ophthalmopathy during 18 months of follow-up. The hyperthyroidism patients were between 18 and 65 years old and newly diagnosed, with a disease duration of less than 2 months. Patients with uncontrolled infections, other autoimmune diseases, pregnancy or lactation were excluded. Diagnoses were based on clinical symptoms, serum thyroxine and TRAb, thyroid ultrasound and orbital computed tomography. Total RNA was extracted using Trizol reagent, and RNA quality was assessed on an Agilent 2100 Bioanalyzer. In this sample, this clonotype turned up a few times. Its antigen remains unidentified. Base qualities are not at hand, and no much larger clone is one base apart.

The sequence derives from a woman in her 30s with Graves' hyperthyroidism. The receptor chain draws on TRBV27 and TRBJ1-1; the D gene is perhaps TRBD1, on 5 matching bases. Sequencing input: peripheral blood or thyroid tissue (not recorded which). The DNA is TGTGCCAGCAGTTTAATCGGGGGAAACACTGAAGCTTTCTTT. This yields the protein CASSLIGGNTEAFF.